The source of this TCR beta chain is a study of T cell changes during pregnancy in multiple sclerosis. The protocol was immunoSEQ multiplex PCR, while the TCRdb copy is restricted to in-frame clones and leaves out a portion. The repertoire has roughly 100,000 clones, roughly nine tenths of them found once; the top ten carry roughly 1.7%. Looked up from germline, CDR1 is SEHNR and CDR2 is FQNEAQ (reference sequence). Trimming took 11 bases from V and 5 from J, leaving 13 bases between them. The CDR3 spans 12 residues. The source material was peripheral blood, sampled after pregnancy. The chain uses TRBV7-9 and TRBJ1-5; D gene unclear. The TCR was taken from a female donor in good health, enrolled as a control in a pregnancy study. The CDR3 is CAGEDGDQPQHF. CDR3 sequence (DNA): TGTGCCGGGGAAGACGGGGATCAGCCCCAGCATTTT.